This T cell receptor (beta chain) was identified during a study of blood T cells in healthy people across ages. Individuals who donated were healthy Caucasians from Russia aged about 6 to 100. A J-beta primer mix and a sample-barcoded 5' primer were used in a second PCR of roughly 6 to 11 cycles. MiXCR, run by TCRdb on the 5' RACE reads, gives a single entry per CDR3 protein. The table shows fewer than 2,000,000 distinct CDR3 sequences, with about 32% occurring only once. This clonotype was seen a handful of times. Material for sequencing was blood. The TCR sequence derives from a woman aged 25 to 39 in good health.

CDR3 amino acids: CASSSQLAGTSTDTQYF. The CDR3 DNA follows: TGTGCCAGCAGCAGTCAACTAGCGGGGACAAGCACAGATACGCAGTATTTT. This sequence joins TRBV11-2 and TRBJ2-3; TRBD2 agrees at 10 bases. The CDR3 has 17 amino acids. Trimming at V came to 5 bases and at J to 0 bases, leaving 8 bases not matched to a gene. Germline loops: CDR1 SGHAT, CDR2 FQNNGV.